This is a list of T cell receptor beta chains from one sample in a study of cytomegalovirus exposure and HLA in healthy donors. TCRdb keeps only in-frame clones here, not all; method: immunoSEQ multiplex PCR. The table lists about 140,000 clones, just over 85% of them singletons, with around 8% in the top ten. The sequenced material came from PBMCs. All receptors derive from a woman between 18 and 29 years old in good health and CMV-seropositive. Each CDR3 is given without its conserved first and last residue. The D gene is left open where the match is weak.

>NA|TRBJ1-2|TRBV7-2
ASRQAYGYT
>TRBD1|TRBJ1-2|TRBV9
ASSETRTGVTGGYT
>NA|TRBJ2-2|TRBV30
AWRTQGNTGELF
>TRBD1|TRBJ1-2|TRBV2
ASSETGGSYGYT
>NA|TRBJ2-6|TRBV29-1
SVDSGANVLT
>NA|TRBJ1-1|TRBV4-3
ASSQDRNTEAF
>TRBD2|TRBJ2-7|TRBV7-9
ASTTSGSIYEQY
>NA|TRBJ2-3|TRBV21-1
ASSTTPRDTDTQY
>TRBD2|TRBJ2-7|TRBV30
AWGFSGSSDEQY
>NA|TRBJ1-1|TRBV2
ASSPIGTEAF
>NA|TRBJ1-2|TRBV7-9
ASSHGGGPANYGYT
>NA|TRBJ1-1|TRBV19
ASSIGKSDTEAF
>TRBD1|TRBJ1-6|TRBV6-1
ASSARTGQGSSPLH
>NA|TRBJ1-1|TRBV19
ASRYKGKTEAF
>TRBD1|TRBJ1-2|TRBV7-2
ASSTYRGRGYGYT
>TRBD2|TRBJ2-2|TRBV5-4
ASSLAVLAGGPGTGELF
>NA|TRBJ2-3|TRBV10-3
AISESAGPQDTQY
>TRBD2|TRBJ2-5|TRBV2
ASSAPTGGQKTQY
>TRBD2|TRBJ2-1|TRBV7-8
ASSHRPGLAIYNEQF
>TRBD2|TRBJ2-3|TRBV5-1
ASSFLAGPTDTQY
>TRBD1|TRBJ1-6|TRBV4-1
ASSQSRGQGSSPLH
>NA|TRBJ2-3|TRBV5-1
ASSLSGGSTDTQY
>TRBD1|TRBJ2-1|TRBV25-1
ASSLNLQGAAEQF